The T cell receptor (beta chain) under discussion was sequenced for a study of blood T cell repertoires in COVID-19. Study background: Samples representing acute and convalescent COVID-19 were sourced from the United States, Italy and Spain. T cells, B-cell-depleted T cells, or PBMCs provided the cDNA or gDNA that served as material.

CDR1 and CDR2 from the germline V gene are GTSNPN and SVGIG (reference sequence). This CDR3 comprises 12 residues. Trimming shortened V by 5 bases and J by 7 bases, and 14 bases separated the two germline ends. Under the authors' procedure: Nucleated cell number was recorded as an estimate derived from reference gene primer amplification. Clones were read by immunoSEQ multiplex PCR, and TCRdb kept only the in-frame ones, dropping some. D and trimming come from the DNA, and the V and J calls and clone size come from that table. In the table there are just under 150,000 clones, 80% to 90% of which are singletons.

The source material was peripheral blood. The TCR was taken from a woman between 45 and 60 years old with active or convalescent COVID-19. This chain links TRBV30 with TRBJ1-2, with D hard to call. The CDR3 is CAWGGWTRGYTF. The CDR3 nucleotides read TGTGCCTGGGGCGGGTGGACTCGTGGCTACACCTTC.